The clone carrying this T cell receptor beta chain was observed a handful of times. The source of the sample is a study of blood T cell repertoires in COVID-19. Overall study: COVID-19 samples from acute and convalescent phases originated in the United States, Italy and Spain. Sources were T cells, B-cell-depleted T cells, or PBMCs; the material itself was cDNA or gDNA.

CDR3 length equals 15 residues. The V and J ends lost 10 bases and 6 bases respectively, with 22 bases between them. Germline lookup yields CDR1 LNHDA and CDR2 SQIVND (reference sequence). In the source study's methods: Nucleated cell number was recorded as an estimate derived from reference gene primer amplification. Generated by immunoSEQ multiplex PCR, the TCRdb table keeps only in-frame clones and is missing some. That table gives V, J and clone size, and the DNA gave D and trimming. The sample records some 120,000 clones, roughly 85% being singletons. This TCR derives from a human donor in a cohort sampled during active COVID-19. The sequencing input was peripheral blood. This sequence joins TRBV19 and TRBJ1-5; tentatively, D is TRBD1 (6 bases). CDR3 DNA: TGTGCCACAGGGGAGGGAACGGTATGGGGTCAGCCCCAGCATTTT. As protein: CATGEGTVWGQPQHF.